This T cell receptor beta chain comes out of a study of shared clonotypes between healthy human individuals. Study summary: The study enrolled a couple of women and three men aged 18 to 49. For every donor, three CD4 naive, three CD4 memory, two CD8 naive and one CD8 memory plates were used.

This CDR3 has 14 residues. Trimming removed 2 bases from V and 5 bases from J, with 13 bases in between. Germline V gene sequence: CDR1 SEHNR, CDR2 FQNEAQ (reference sequence). Findings and limits, study-wide: Clonotypes shared by all four sorted-subset donors had higher generation probabilities than non-shared clonotypes. A handful of donors shared around 5.1% of their naive CD4 clonotypes.

Naive CD8 populations comprised CD45RO-negative cells positively selected for CCR7, excluding terminally differentiated effector memory CD45RA+ cells. The method was immunoSEQ multiplex PCR; TCRdb's version includes in-frame clones alone and lacks a portion of them. The sample carries about 2 million clones, just under 95% recorded once. Worth noting for this clone: No antigen is known for it.

The rearrangement links TRBV7-9 to TRBJ2-7; D ambiguous. Sequences were obtained from naive CD8+ T cells sorted from blood. The TCR comes from a man younger than 30 in good health. CDR3 residues: CASSLLPDRDEQYF. CDR3 nucleotide sequence: TGTGCCAGCAGCTTACTCCCGGATCGCGACGAGCAGTACTTC.